The source of this T cell receptor beta chain is a study of blood T cell repertoires in COVID-19. Overall study: T cells, B-cell-depleted T cells, or PBMCs provided the cDNA or gDNA that served as material.

Germline values: CDR1 LNHDA, CDR2 SQIVND (reference sequence). CDR3 length equals 14 residues. V lost 3 bases, J lost 9 bases, and 3 bases stayed unmatched. Data came from immunoSEQ multiplex PCR; TCRdb stores just in-frame clones and leaves some out. In the table there are about 300,000 clones, over 70% of which are singletons. This receptor was taken from a woman aged 45-65 years with acute or convalescent COVID-19. The gene calls are TRBV19 and TRBJ1-6; TRBD1 agrees at 9 bases. Sample: peripheral blood. The CDR3 nucleotides are TGTGCCAGTAGTATGGGACAGGGAGGTTCACCCCTCCACTTT. It encodes CASSMGQGGSPLHF.